This TCR beta chain was captured by sequencing in a study of human T cells and chemical hapten exposure. This clonotype is labeled medium-sized (0.01 to 0.1%). One junction end does not reproduce the germline sequence, and a read error may be involved. The library put unique molecular identifiers onto individual cDNA molecules. TCRdb reanalysed the RACE reads using MiXCR and keeps one entry per CDR3 protein. This table has about 77,000 distinct CDR3 sequences, 8.5% to 9.5% appearing once. Germline CDR1 is SQVTM and CDR2 is ANQGSEA. CDR3 length: 13 amino acids. As to time point: healthy volunteer bleed at 6 weeks. It was unfractionated whole blood from which total RNA was extracted.

The chain carries TRBV29-1 and TRBJ2-3; D remains unclear. This sequence was found in a female donor in good health. Some clones in this sample may be carry-over from other donors' samples. Specimen: whole blood. The CDR3 loop reads CSVEVTQRNTQYF. The CDR3 nucleotides read TGCAGCGTGGAAGTGACCCAAAGAAATACGCAGTATTTT.